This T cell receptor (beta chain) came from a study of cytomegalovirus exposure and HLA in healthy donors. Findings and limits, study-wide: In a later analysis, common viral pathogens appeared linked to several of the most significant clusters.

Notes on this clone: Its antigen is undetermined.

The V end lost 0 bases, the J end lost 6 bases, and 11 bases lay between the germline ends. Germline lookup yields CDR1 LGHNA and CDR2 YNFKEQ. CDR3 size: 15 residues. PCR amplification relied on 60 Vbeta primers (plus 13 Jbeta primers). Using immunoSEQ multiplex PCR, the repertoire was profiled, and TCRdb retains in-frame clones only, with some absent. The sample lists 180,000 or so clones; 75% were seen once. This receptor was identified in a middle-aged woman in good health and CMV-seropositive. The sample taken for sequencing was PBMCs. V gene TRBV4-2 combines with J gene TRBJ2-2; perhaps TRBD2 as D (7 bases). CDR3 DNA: TGTGCCAGCAGCCAAGATCTAGGGGGGGCCGGGGAGCTGTTTTTT. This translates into CASSQDLGGAGELFF.